This TCR beta chain was found in a study of quantifying T cell responses using KT2 cells. Study-wide background: cDNA was made from DNase-treated RNA using alpha and beta constant primers. Under optimum conditions, T4 ligation efficiency was estimated at more than 8.5%. General observations from the study: At about one KT2 cell per 100,000 PBMC, KT2 sequences were still detected. Very high KT2 spike-in numbers caused saturation in KT2 sequence detection.

Losses at the gene ends were 7 bases for V and 8 bases for J; bases not matched to a gene: 9. This CDR3 comprises 13 residues. Germline assignment: CDR1 SGHTA and CDR2 FQGNSA. This clonotype was counted between two and nine times. Its target is not known. The cDNA 3' end received a ligated oligonucleotide with a UMI. The first PCR ran three to four cycles with an equimolar RC1.1 and RC1.2 beta primer mix. A single record per CDR3 protein comes from TCRdb applying MiXCR to the UMI-ligation and nested PCR reads. The data contain 40,000 to 55,000 distinct CDR3 sequences, 11% of them singletons. KT2, a clone with a known TCR, was spiked into unfractionated PBMC.

The receptor was derived from a human donor. Sequencing was performed on PBMCs spiked with cells of the T cell clone KT2. The gene calls are TRBV7-2 and TRBJ2-3; 7 bases fit TRBD2. The CDR3 is CASTGWTSSTQYF. The CDR3, as DNA: TGTGCCAGCACGGGGTGGACTAGTTCTACGCAGTATTTT.